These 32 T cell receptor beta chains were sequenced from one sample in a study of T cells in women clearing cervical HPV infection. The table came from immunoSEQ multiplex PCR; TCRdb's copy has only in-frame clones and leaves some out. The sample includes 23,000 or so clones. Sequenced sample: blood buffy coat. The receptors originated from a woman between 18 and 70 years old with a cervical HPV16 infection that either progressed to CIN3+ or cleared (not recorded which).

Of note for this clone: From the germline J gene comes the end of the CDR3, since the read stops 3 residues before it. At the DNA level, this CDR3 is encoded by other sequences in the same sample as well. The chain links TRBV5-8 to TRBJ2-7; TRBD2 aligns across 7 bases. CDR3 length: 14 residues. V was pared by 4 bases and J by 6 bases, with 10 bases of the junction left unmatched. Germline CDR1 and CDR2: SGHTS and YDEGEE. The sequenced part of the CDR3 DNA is TGTGCCAGCAGCCTACTCACTAGCGTAGGCGAG. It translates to CASSLLTSVGE. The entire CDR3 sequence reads CASSLLTSVGEQYF.

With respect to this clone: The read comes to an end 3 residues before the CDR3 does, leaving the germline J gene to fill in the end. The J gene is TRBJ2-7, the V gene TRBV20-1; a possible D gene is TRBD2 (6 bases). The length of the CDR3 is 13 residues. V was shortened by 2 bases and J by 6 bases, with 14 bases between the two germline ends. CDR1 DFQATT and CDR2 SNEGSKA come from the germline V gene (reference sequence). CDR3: CSARTRDSLEQYF. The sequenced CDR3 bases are TGCAGTGCTAGAACCCGGGACTCCCTCGAG.

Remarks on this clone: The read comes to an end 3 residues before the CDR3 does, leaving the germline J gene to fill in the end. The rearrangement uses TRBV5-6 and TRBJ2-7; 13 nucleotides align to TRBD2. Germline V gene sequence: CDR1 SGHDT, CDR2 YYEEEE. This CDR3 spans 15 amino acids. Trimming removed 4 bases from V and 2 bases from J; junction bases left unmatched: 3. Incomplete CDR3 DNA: TGTGCCAGCAGCCCCGGACTAGCGGGGGCCTACGAG. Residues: CASSPGLAGAYE. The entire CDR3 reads CASSPGLAGAYEQYF.

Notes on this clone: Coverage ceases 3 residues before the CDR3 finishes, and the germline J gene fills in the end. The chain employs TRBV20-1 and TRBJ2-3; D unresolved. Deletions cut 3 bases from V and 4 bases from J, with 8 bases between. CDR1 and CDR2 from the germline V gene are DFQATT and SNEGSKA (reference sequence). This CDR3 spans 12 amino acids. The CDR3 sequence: CSARPSADTQYF. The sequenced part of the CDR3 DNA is TGCAGTGCTAGGCCGTCGGCAGATACG.

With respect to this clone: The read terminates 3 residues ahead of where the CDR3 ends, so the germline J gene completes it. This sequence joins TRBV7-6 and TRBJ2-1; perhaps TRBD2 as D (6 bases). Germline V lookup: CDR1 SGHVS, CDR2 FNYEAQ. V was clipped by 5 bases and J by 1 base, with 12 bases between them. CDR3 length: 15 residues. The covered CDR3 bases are TGTGCCAGCAGCCCGGGGAGGAGGTCCTACAATGAG. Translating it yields CASSPGRRSYNE. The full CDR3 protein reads CASSPGRRSYNEQFF.

The CDR3 loop reads CASSSTGYEQYF. The CDR3 bases that were read are TGTGCCAGCAGCTCTACAGGCTACGAG. This rearrangement joins TRBV7-9 to TRBJ2-7; a possible D gene is TRBD1 (5 bases). The observed sequence ends 3 residues before the CDR3 terminus, with the missing tail filled in from the germline J gene. The V and J ends lost 4 bases and 3 bases respectively, with 7 bases between them. The germline CDR1 and CDR2 sequences are SEHNR and FQNEAQ (reference sequence). CDR3 length: 12 residues.

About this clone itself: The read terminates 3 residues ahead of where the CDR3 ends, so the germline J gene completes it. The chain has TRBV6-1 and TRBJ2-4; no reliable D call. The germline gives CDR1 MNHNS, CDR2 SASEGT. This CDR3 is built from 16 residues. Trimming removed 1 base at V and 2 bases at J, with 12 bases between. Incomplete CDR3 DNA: TGTGCCAGCAGTGAAGAGGTCTCCTCGACCAAAAACATT. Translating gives CASSEEVSSTKNI. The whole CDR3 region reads CASSEEVSSTKNIQYF.

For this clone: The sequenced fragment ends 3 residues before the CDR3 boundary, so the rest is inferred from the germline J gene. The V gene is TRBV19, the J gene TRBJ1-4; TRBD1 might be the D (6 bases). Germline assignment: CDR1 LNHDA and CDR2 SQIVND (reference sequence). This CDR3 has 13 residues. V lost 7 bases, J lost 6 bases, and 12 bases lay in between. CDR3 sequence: CASIGHRDEKLFF. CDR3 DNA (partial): TGTGCCAGTATTGGCCACAGGGATGAAAAA. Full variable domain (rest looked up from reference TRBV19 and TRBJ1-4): DGGITQSPKYLFRKEGQNVTLSCEQNLNHDAMYWYRQDPGQGLRLIYYSQIVNDFQKGDIAEGYSVSREKKESFPLTVTSAQKNPTAFYLCASIGHRDEKLFFGSGTQLSVL.

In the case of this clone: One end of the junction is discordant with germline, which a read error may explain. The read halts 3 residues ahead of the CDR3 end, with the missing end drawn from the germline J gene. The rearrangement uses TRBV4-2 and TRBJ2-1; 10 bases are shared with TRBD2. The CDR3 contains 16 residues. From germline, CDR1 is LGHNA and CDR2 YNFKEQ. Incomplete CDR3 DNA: TGCGCCAGCAGCCAAGATATAGCGGGAGGCTACAATGAG. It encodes CASSQDIAGGYNE. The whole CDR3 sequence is CASSQDIAGGYNEQFF.

CDR3 amino acids: CATSRWAGNTEAFF. Incomplete CDR3 DNA: TGTGCCACCAGCCGATGGGCCGGGAACACTGAA. This chain links TRBV28 with TRBJ1-1; D is uncertain. The read finishes 3 residues shy of the CDR3 end, and the germline J gene is used to complete it. Per the germline V gene, CDR1 is MDHEN and CDR2 is SYDVKM. V dropped 10 bases and J dropped 1 base, with 16 bases sitting between them. The CDR3 covers 14 residues.

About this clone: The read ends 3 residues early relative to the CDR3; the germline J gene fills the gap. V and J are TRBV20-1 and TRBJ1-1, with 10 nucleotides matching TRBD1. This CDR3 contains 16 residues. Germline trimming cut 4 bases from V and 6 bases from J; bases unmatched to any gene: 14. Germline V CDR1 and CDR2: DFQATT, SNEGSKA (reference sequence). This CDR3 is CSAKEQGQGRGAEAFF. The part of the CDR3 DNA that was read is TGCAGTGCTAAAGAGCAGGGACAGGGGAGGGGTGCTGAA.

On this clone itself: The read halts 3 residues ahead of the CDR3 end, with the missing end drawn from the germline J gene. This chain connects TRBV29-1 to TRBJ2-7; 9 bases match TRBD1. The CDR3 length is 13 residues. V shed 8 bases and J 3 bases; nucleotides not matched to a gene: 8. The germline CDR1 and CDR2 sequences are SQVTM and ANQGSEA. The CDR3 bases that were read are TGCAGCTTCACCGGGACAGGGCTCTACGAG. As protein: CSFTGTGLYE. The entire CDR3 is CSFTGTGLYEQYF.

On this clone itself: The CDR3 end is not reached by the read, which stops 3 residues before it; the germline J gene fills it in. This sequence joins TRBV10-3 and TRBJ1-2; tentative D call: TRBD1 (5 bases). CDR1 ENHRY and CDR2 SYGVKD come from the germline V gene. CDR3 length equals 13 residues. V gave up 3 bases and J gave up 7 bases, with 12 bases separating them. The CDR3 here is CAISDRDSGGYTF. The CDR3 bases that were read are TGTGCCATCAGTGACAGGGACTCGGGTGGC.

This CDR3 reads CSVLSRQNTEAFF. The DNA read from the CDR3 is TGCAGCGTTTTAAGCCGACAGAACACTGAA. The chain carries TRBV29-1 and TRBJ1-1; D gene unclear. Coverage ceases 3 residues before the CDR3 finishes, and the germline J gene fills in the end. The V gene lost 5 bases and the J gene lost 1 base, with 11 bases spanning the gap. This CDR3 is 13 amino acids long. Looked up from germline, CDR1 is SQVTM and CDR2 is ANQGSEA.

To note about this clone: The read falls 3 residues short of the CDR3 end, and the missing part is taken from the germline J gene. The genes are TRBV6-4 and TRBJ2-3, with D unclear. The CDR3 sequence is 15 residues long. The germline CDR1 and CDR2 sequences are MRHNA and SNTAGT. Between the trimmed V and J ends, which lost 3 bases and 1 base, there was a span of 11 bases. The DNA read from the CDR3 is TGTGCCAGCAGTGAATTGGTAGGGCGCACAGATACG. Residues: CASSELVGRTDT. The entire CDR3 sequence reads CASSELVGRTDTQYF.

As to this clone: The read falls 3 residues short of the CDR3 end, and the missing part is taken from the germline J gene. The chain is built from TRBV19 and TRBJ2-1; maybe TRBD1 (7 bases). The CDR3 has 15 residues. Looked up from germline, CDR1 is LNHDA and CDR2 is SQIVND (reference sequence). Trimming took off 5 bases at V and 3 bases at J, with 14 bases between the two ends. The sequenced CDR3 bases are TGTGCCAGTAGTCCCCGACAGGGAGGCTACAATGAG. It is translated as CASSPRQGGYNE. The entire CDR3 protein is CASSPRQGGYNEQFF.

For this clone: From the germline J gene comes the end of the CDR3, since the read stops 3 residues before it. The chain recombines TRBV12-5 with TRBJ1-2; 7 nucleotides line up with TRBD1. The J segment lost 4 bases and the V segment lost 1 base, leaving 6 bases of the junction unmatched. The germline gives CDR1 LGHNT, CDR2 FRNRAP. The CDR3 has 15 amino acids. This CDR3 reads CASGLASTGTYGYTF. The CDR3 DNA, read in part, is TGTGCTAGTGGTTTGGCCTCGACAGGGACCTATGGC.

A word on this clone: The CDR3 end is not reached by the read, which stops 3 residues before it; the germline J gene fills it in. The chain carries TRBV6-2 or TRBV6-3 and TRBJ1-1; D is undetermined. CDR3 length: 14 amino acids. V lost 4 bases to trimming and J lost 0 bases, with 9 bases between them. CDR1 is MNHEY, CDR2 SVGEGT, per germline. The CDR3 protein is CASSWVRMNTEAFF. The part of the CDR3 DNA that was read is TGTGCCAGCAGTTGGGTCAGGATGAACACTGAA.

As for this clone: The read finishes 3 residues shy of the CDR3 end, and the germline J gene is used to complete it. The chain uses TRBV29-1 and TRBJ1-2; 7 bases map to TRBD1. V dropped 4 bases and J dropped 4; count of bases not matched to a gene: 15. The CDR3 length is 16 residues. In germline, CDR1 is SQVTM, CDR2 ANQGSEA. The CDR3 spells CSVGDRGAGGSYGYTF. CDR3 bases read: TGCAGCGTTGGAGATAGAGGGGCAGGGGGAAGCTATGGC.

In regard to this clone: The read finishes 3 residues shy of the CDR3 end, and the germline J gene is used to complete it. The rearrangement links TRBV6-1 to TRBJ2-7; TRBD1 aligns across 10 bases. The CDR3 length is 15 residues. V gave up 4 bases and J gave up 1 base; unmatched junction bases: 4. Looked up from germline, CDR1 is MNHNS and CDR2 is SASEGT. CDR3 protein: CASSVRDRGSYEQYF. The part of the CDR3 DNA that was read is TGTGCCAGCAGTGTCCGGGACAGGGGTTCCTACGAG.

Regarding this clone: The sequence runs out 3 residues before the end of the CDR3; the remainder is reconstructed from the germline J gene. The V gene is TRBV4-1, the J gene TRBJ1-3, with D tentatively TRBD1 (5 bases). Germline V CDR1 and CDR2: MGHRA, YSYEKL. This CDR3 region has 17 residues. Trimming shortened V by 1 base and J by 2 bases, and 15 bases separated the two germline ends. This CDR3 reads CASSQGFGGLTGNTIYF. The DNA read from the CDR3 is TGCGCCAGCAGCCAAGGTTTCGGGGGTCTTACTGGAAACACC.

The DNA read from the CDR3 is TGCGCCAGCAGCCAAGGGACAGGGGGAGGCCGGGTGCTTGAAAAA. Encoded protein: CASSQGTGGGRVLEK. The whole CDR3 protein is CASSQGTGGGRVLEKLFF. The J gene is TRBJ1-4, the V gene TRBV4-1; 10 bases align to TRBD1. The read ends 3 residues before the CDR3 terminus; that terminus is restored from the germline J gene. V lost 1 base and J lost 7; bases outside the gene matches: 12. CDR3 length: 18 residues. Germline CDR1 MGHRA, CDR2 YSYEKL.

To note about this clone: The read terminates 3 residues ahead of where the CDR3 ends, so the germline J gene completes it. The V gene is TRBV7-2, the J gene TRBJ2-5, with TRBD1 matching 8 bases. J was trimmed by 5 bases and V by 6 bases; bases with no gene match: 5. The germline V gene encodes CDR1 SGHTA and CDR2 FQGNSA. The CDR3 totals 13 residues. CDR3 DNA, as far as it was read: TGTGCCAGCAGTCGACAGGGGTGGGAGACC. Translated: CASSRQGWET. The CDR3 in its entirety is CASSRQGWETQYF.

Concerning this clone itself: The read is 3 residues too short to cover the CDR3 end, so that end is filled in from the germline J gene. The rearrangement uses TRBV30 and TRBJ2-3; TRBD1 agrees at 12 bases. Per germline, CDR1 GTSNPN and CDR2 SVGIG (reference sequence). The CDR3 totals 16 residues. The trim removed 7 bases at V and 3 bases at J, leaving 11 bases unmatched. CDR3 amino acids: CALGPRDRGPTDTQYF. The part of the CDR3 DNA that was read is TGTGCCTTGGGCCCCCGGGACAGGGGGCCGACAGATACG. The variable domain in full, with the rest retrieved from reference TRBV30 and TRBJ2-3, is SQTIHQWPATLVQPVGSPLSLECTVEGTSNPNLYWYRQAAGRGLQLLFYSVGIGQISSEVPQNLSASRPQDRQFILSSKKLLLSDSGFYLCALGPRDRGPTDTQYFGPGTRLTVL.

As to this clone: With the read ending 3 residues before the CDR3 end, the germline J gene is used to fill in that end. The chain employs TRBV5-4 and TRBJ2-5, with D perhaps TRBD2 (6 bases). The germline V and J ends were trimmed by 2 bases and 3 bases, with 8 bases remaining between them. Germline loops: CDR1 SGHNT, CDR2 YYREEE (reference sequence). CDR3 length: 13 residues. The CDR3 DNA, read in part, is TGTGCCAGCAGCTTCGGGGGAAAAGAGACC. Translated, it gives CASSFGGKET. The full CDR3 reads CASSFGGKETQYF.

The CDR3 region is CASSLGTSGGIGYEQYF. CDR3 DNA (partial): TGTGCCAGTAGTCTCGGGACTAGCGGGGGGATCGGCTACGAG. The chain joins TRBV19 to TRBJ2-7, with 15 bases matching TRBD2. Read coverage stops 3 residues before the CDR3 terminus; the germline J gene supplies the remainder. This CDR3 has 17 amino acids. The ends lost 5 bases at V and 3 bases at J; junction bases unmatched: 8. The germline gives CDR1 LNHDA, CDR2 SQIVND (reference sequence). The variable domain in full, completed from reference TRBV19 and TRBJ2-7, reads DGGITQSPKYLFRKEGQNVTLSCEQNLNHDAMYWYRQDPGQGLRLIYYSQIVNDFQKGDIAEGYSVSREKKESFPLTVTSAQKNPTAFYLCASSLGTSGGIGYEQYFGPGTRLTVT.

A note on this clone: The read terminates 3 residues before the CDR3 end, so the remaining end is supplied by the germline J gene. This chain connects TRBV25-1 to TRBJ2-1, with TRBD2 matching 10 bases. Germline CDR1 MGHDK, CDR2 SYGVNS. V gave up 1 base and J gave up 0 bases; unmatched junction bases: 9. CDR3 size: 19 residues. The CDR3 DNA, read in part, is TGTGCCAGCAGTGAATCACTAGCGGGAATCGGAAGCTCCTACAATGAG. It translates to CASSESLAGIGSSYNE. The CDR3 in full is CASSESLAGIGSSYNEQFF.

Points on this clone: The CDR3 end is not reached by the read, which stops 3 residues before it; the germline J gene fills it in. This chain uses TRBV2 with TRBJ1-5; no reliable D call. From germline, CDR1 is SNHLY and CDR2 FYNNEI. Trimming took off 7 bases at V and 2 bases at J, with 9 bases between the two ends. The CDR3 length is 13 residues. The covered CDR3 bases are TGTGCCAGCAATCGGGGAGGCAATCAGCCC. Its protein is CASNRGGNQP. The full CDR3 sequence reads CASNRGGNQPQHF.

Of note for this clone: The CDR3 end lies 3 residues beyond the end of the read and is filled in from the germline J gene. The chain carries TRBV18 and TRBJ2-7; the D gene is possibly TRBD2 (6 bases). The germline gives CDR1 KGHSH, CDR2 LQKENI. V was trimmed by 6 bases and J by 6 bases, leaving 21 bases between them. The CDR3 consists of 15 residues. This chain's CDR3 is CASSPLGGQEGEQYF. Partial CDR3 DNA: TGTGCCAGCTCCCCATTGGGGGGTCAAGAGGGCGAG.

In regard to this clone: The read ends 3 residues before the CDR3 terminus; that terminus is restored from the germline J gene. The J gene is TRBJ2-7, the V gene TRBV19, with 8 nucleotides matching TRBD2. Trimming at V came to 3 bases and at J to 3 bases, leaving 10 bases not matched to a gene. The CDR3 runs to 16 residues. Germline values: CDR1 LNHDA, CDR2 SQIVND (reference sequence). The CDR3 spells CASSILGGGEGYEQYF. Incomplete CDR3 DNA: TGTGCCAGTAGTATCCTCGGGGGGGGAGAAGGCTACGAG.

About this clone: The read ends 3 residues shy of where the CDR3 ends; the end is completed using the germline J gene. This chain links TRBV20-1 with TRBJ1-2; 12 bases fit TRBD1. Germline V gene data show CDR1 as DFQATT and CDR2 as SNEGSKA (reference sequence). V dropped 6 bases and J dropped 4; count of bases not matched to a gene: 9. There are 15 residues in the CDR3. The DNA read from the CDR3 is TGCAGTGCGTCGTCCGGGACAGGGGGCAGCTATGGC. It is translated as CSASSGTGGSYG. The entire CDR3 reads CSASSGTGGSYGYTF.

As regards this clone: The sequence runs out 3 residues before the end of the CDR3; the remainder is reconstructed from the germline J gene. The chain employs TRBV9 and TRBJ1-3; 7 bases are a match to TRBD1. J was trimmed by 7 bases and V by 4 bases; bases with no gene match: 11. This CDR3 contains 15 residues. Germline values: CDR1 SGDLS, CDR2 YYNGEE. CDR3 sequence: CASSQPGQPRNTIYF. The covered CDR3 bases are TGTGCCAGCAGCCAACCGGGACAGCCGAGGAACACC.